The entry below gives a single T cell receptor (beta chain) sequence along with its context. Researchers sorted participants into cohorts using their self-reported clinical history. The assay was immunoSEQ multiplex PCR, and TCRdb's table has in-frame clones only and misses some. The sample includes about 350,000 clones, about 90% seen only once; the top ten take approximately 1%. This specimen comes from a study of blood T cell repertoires in COVID-19. CDR1 is LNHNV and CDR2 is YYDKDF in the germline V gene (reference sequence). V was clipped by 0 bases and J by 4 bases; unmatched bases: 5. The CDR3 runs to 16 residues.

Sequences were obtained from PBMCs or T cells enriched from blood (not recorded which). This clonotype originated in a woman between 25 and 40 years old who had recovered from COVID-19. The V call is TRBV15, the J call TRBJ2-2, with TRBD1 matching over 7 bases. The CDR3 bases are TGTGCCACCAGCAGAGATCGGGACAGTAGCACCGGGGAGCTGTTTTTT. Translation: CATSRDRDSSTGELFF. Filled out from reference TRBV15 and TRBJ2-2, the complete variable domain reads DAMVIQNPRYQVTQFGKPVTLSCSQTLNHNVMYWYQQKSSQAPKLLFHYYDKDFNNEADTPDNFQSRRPNTSFCFLDIRSPGLGDTAMYLCATSRDRDSSTGELFFGEGSRLTVL.